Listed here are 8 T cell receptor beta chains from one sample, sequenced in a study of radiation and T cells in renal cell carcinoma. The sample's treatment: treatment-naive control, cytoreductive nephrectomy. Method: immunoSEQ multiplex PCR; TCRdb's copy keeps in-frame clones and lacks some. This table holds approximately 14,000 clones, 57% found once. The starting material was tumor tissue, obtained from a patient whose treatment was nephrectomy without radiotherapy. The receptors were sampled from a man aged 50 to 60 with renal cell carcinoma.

The CDR3 loop is CASSFPDRDSSGANVLTF. As DNA, the CDR3 is TGTGCCAGCAGCTTCCCGGACAGGGACTCGTCTGGGGCCAACGTCCTGACTTTC. The chain has TRBV5-4 and TRBJ2-6, with 8 bases lining up with TRBD1. Trimming cost V 2 bases and J 1 base; bases outside gene matches: 8. The CDR3 covers 18 residues. CDR1 and CDR2 from the germline V gene are SGHNT and YYREEE (reference sequence).

CDR3 protein: CAISRSGTDTQYF. CDR3 DNA sequence: TGTGCCATCAGTCGTTCAGGGACAGATACGCAGTATTTT. The V call is TRBV10-3, the J call TRBJ2-3; D perhaps matches TRBD1 (5 bases). The CDR3 runs to 13 residues. The V end lost 5 bases, the J end lost 3 bases, and 9 bases lay between the germline ends. The germline V gene has CDR1 ENHRY and CDR2 SYGVKD.

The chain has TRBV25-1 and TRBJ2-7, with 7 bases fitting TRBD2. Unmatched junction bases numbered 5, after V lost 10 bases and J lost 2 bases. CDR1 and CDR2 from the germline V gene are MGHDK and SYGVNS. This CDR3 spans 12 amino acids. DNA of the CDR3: TGTGCCACCCGGGGGGTTACCTACGAGCAGTACTTC. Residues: CATRGVTYEQYF.

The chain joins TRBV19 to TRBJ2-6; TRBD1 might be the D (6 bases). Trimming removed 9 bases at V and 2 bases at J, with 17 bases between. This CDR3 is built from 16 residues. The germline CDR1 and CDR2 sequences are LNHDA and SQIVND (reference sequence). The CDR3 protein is CASFLQGKAGANVLTF. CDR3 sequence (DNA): TGTGCCAGCTTTCTACAGGGCAAGGCTGGGGCCAACGTCCTGACTTTC.

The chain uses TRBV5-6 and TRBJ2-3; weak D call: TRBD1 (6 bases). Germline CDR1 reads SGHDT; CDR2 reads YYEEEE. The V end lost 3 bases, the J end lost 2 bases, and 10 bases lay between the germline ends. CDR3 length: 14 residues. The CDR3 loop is CASSSGQSTDTQYF. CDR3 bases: TGTGCCAGCAGCTCGGGACAATCCACAGATACGCAGTATTTT.

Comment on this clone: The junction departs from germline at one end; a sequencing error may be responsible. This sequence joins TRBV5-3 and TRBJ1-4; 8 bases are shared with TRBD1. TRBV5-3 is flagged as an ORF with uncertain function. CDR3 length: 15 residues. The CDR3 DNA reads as TGTGCCAGCAGCTTTCCGGGACAGGCTAATGAAAAACTGTTTTTT. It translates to CASSFPGQANEKLFF.

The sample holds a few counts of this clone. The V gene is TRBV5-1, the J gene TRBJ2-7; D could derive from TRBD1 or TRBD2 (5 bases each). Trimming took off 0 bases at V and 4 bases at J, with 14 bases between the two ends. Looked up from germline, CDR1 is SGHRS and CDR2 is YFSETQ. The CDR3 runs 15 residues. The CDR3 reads CASSLEPGTRYEQYF. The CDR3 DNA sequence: TGCGCCAGCAGCTTGGAACCAGGGACCAGGTACGAGCAGTACTTC.

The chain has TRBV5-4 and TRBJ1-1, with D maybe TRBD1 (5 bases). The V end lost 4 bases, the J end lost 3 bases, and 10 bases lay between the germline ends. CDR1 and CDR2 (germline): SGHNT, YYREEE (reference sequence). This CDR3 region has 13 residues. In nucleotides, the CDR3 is TGTGCCAGCAGCCCTACACAGGACACTGAAGCTTTCTTT. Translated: CASSPTQDTEAFF.